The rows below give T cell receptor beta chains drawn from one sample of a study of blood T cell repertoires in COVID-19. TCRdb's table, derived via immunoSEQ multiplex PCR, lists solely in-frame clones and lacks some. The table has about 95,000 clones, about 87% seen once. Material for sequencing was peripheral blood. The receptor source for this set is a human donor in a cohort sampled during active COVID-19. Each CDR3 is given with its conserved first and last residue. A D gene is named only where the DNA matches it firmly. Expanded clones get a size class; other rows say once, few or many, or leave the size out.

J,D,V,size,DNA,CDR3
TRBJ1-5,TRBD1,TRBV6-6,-,TGTGCCAGCAGCGCTCCGGGACAGGGGGCGGATCAGCCCCAGCATTTT,CASSAPGQGADQPQHF
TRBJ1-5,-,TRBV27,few,TGTGCCAGCAGTTTATATATCAGCAATCAGCCCCAGCATTTT,CASSLYISNQPQHF
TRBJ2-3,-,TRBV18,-,TGTGCCAGCTCACCATGGGGAGCCCGTGCCTTGGATACGCAGTATTTT,CASSPWGARALDTQYF
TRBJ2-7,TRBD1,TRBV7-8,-,TGTGCCAGCAGCTTCAACTTCGGGACAGGGGCATCCTACGAGCAGTACTTC,CASSFNFGTGASYEQYF
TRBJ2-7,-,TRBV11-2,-,TGTGCCAGCAGCTTAGGTGCCCTCGGAGTAACCTACGAGCAGTACTTC,CASSLGALGVTYEQYF
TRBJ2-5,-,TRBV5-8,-,TGTGCCAGCAACCGACAGGGAGGAGAGACCCAGTACTTC,CASNRQGGETQYF
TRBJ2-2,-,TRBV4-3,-,TGCGCCAGCAGCCAAGATAGTCAGGTTGACACCGGGGAGCTGTTTTTT,CASSQDSQVDTGELFF
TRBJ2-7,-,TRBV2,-,TGTGCCAGCAGTGACAGAAGCTCCTACGAGCAGTACTTC,CASSDRSSYEQYF
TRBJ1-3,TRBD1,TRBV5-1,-,TGCGCCAGCAGCTCAGAGGACAGGGGGGGAAACACCATATATTTT,CASSSEDRGGNTIYF
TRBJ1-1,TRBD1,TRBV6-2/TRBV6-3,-,TGTGCCAGCAGTTACCCCTCGGGACAGGGGAGCACTGAAGCTTTCTTT,CASSYPSGQGSTEAFF
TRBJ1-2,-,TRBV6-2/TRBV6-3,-,TGTGCCAGCAGTCCCGGGGGGACTAACTATGGCTACACCTTC,CASSPGGTNYGYTF
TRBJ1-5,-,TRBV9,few,TGTGCCAGCAGCTCAGCGGGGGGGACCTATCAGCCCCAGCATTTT,CASSSAGGTYQPQHF
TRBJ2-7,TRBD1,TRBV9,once,TGTGCCAGCAGCGCGCGACAGGGGGCGGGCTACGAGCAGTACTTC,CASSARQGAGYEQYF
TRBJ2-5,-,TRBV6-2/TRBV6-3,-,TGTGCCAGCAGTTTGCGGGTAGCCGAAGAGACCCAGTACTTC,CASSLRVAEETQYF
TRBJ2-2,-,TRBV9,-,TGTGCCAGCAGCCAGGCCGGGGACTACACCGGGGAGCTGTTTTTT,CASSQAGDYTGELFF
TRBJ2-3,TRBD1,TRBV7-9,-,TGTGCCAGCACCCTACGAGGGACAGGGGGCTCGGATACGCAGTATTTT,CASTLRGTGGSDTQYF
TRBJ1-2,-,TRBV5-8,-,TGTGCCAGCAGCGCCGAACATAATATGAACTATGGCTACACCTTC,CASSAEHNMNYGYTF
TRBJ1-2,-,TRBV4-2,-,TGTGCCAGCAGCCACCCATTAGCGCATGGCTACACCTTC,CASSHPLAHGYTF
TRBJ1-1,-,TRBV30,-,TGTGCCTGGAGTGTACTCCCGTCCGCTGAAGCTTTCTTT,CAWSVLPSAEAFF
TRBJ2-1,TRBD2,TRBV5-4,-,TGTGCCAGCACCCGGGGACTAGCGGGGGGGAATGAGCAGTTCTTC,CASTRGLAGGNEQFF
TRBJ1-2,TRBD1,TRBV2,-,TGTGCCAGCGGCCTCGGGCTACAGGGGGCGGCAGGTGGCTACACCTTC,CASGLGLQGAAGGYTF
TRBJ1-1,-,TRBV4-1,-,TGCGCCAGCAGCCAGACCTACCCGGGTTTGAACACTGAAGCTTTCTTT,CASSQTYPGLNTEAFF
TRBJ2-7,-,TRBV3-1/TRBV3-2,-,TGTGCCAGCAGCCAAGTACCTGCGGAGCAGTACTTC,CASSQVPAEQYF
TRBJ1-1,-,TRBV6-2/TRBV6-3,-,TGTGCCAGCAGCCCTCAGTTAAACACTGAAGCTTTCTTT,CASSPQLNTEAFF
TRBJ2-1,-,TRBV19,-,TGTGGCAGTAGTCCCAATCAGGAGGGCTATGAGCAGTTCTTC,CGSSPNQEGYEQFF
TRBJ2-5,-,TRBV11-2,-,TGTGCCAGCAGCCGTCGTGGACTCCCGTACCAAGAGACCCAGTACTTC,CASSRRGLPYQETQYF
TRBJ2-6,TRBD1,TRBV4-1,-,TGCGCCAGCAGCCAAGTACCCGGGACAGGGGGCGCTGGGGCCAACGTCCTGACTTTC,CASSQVPGTGGAGANVLTF
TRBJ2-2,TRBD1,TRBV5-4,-,TGTGCCAGCAGCCAGGGGACAGGGGCGGGCGGGGAGCTGTTTTTT,CASSQGTGAGGELFF
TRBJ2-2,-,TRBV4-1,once,TGCGCCAGCAGCCAACAAAACTTAAACACCGGGGAGCTGTTTTTT,CASSQQNLNTGELFF
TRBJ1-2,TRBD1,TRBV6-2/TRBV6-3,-,TGTGCCAGCAGTTACTCGACAGGGCCTCTTGGCTACACCTTC,CASSYSTGPLGYTF
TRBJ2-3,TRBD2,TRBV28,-,TGTGCCAGCAGTCCGAGCGGGGATAGGGGAGATACGCAGTATTTT,CASSPSGDRGDTQYF
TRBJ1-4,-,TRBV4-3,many,TGCGCCAGCAGCCAAGCGCTGGACAGCCTTAATGAAAAACTGTTTTTT,CASSQALDSLNEKLFF
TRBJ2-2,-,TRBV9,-,TGTGCCAGCAGCGTAGGAGGTACCGGGGAGCTGTTTTTT,CASSVGGTGELFF
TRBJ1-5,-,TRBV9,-,TGTGCCTCGGGAGGTGAGGGCAATCAGCCCCAGCATTTT,CASGGEGNQPQHF
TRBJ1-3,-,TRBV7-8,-,TGTGCCAGCAGCTTAGATTATGGAAACACCATATATTTT,CASSLDYGNTIYF
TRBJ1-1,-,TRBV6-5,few,TGTGCCAGCAGTTACCTGGGGGGGAACACTGAAGCTTTCTTT,CASSYLGGNTEAFF
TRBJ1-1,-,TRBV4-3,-,TGCGCCAGCAGCCAAAACCAGGGACTAAGGACTGAAGCTTTCTTT,CASSQNQGLRTEAFF
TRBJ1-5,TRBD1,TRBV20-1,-,TGCAGTGCTAGTCCCCGGGACAGGGTACAGCCCCAGCATTTT,CSASPRDRVQPQHF
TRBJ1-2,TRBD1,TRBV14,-,TGTGCCAGCAGCCACCGGACAGGGTTGTCCTATGGCTACACCTTC,CASSHRTGLSYGYTF
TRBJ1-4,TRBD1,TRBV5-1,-,TGCGCCAGCAGCTTGGGGACAGGATATGAAAAACTGTTTTTT,CASSLGTGYEKLFF
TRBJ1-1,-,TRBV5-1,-,TGCGCCAGCAGCTCGATTGACAGCACGAACACTGAAGCTTTCTTT,CASSSIDSTNTEAFF
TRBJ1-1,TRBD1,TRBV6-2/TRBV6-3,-,TGTGCCAGCAGCATTGGACGACAGGGGAGAACTTTCTTT,CASSIGRQGRTFF
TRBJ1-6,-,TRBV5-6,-,TGTGCCAGCAGCACCCGACAGGTTTTATCTTCACCCCTCCACTTT,CASSTRQVLSSPLHF
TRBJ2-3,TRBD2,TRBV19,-,TGTGCCAGTAGTATCCGAGCGGGGGTGCTAGATACGCAGTATTTT,CASSIRAGVLDTQYF
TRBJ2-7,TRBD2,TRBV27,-,TGTGCCAGCAGCCATAGCGGGGGGGTCTACGAGCAGTACTTC,CASSHSGGVYEQYF
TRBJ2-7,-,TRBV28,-,TGTGCCAGCAGGGCGGCAGGGGTAGCCTACGAGCAGTACTTC,CASRAAGVAYEQYF
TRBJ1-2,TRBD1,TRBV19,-,TGTGCCAGTAGTATGTTCGCACAGGGGGCAGGCGGCTACACCTTC,CASSMFAQGAGGYTF
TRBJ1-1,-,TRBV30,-,TGTGCCTACGGACAAATGAACACTGAAGCTTTCTTT,CAYGQMNTEAFF
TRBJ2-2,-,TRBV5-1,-,TGCGCCAGCAGCCCAGGGGCAGGAACGGTCACCGGGGAGCTGTTTTTT,CASSPGAGTVTGELFF
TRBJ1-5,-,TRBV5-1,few,TGCGCCAGCAGCTTGGAGCCTTATCAGCCCCAGCATTTT,CASSLEPYQPQHF
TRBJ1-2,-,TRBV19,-,TGTGCCAGTAGTCAACGACAGTTCCCTAACTATGGCTACACCTTC,CASSQRQFPNYGYTF
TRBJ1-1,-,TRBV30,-,TGTGCCCTTACGAGGGGGGGGACTGAAGCTTTCTTT,CALTRGGTEAFF
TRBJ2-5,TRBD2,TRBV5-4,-,TGTGCCAGCAGCGCCGACACTAGCGGGGGGAGCCGATGGACCCAGTACTTC,CASSADTSGGSRWTQYF
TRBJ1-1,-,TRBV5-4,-,TGTGCCAGCAGCTTGCGGTTCCCGGGTGGCACTGAAGCTTTCTTT,CASSLRFPGGTEAFF
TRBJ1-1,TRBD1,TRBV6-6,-,TGTGCCAGCAGCCCGACAGGGGCGAACACTGAAGCTTTCTTT,CASSPTGANTEAFF